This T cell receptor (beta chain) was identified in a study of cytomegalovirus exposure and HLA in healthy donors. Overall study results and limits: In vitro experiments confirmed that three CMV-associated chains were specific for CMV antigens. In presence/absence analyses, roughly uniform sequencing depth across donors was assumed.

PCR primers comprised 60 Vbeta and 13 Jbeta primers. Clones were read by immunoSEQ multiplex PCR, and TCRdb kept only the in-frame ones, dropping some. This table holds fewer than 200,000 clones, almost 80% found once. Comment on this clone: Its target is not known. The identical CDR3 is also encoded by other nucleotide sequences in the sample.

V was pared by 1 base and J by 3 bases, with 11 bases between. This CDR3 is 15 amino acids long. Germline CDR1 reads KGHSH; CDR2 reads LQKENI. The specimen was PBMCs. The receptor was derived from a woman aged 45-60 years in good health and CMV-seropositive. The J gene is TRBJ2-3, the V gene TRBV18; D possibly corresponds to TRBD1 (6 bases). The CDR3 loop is CASSPLQGRTDTQYF. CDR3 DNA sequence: TGTGCCAGCTCACCACTTCAGGGGCGAACAGATACGCAGTATTTT.